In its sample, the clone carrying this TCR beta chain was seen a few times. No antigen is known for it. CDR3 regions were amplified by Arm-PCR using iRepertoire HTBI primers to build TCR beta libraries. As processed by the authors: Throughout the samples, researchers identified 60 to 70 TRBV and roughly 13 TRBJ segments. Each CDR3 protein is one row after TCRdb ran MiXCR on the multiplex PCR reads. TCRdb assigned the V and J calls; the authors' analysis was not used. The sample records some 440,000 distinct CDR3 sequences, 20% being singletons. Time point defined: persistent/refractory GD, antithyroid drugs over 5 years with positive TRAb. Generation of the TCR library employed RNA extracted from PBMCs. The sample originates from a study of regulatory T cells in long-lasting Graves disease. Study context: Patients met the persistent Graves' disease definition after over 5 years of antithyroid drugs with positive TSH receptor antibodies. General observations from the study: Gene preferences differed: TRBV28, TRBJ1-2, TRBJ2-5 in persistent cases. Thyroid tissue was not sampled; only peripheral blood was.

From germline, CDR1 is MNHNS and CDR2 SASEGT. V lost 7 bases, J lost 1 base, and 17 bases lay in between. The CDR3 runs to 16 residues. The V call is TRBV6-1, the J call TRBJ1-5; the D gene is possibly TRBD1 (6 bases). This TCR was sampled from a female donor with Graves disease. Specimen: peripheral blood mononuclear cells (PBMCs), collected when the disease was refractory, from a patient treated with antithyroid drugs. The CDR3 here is CASMGTTEGSNQPQHF. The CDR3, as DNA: TGTGCCAGCATGGGGACAACCGAGGGGAGCAATCAGCCCCAGCATTTT.